The 25 T cell receptor beta chains reported below all come from one sample, sequenced in a study of shared clonotypes between healthy human individuals. Generated by immunoSEQ multiplex PCR, the TCRdb table keeps only in-frame clones and is missing some. The sample consists of about a million clones, approximately 75% of them appearing once. Sequenced sample: memory CD4+ T cells from PBMCs. Subset denoted: CD45RA-negative fraction. These receptors were obtained from a man between 18 and 29 years old in good health. Some clones in this sample may be carry-over from other donors' samples.

This clone occurred once. This rearrangement joins TRBV29-1 to TRBJ1-1, with D maybe TRBD1 (5 bases). Deletions cut 2 bases from V and 1 base from J, with 11 bases between. This CDR3 comprises 14 residues. The germline V gene encodes CDR1 SQVTM and CDR2 ANQGSEA. The CDR3 protein is CSVEMVGQNTEAFF. CDR3 coding DNA: TGCAGCGTTGAAATGGTAGGACAGAACACTGAAGCTTTCTTT.

This clone was counted a single time. The rearrangement links TRBV12-5 to TRBJ2-3, with 10 bases fitting TRBD2. This CDR3 region has 16 residues. Germline trimming cut 1 base from V and 4 bases from J; bases unmatched to any gene: 5. CDR1 is LGHNT, CDR2 FRNRAP, per germline. CDR3 DNA: TGTGCTAGTGGTTTGGAACTACTAGCGGGACCAGATACGCAGTATTTT. It encodes CASGLELLAGPDTQYF.

The chain recombines TRBV6-1 with TRBJ2-6; 12 nucleotides align to TRBD1. J was trimmed by 2 bases and V by 2 bases; bases with no gene match: 4. The CDR3 runs 18 residues. Germline V gene lookup returns CDR1 MNHNS and CDR2 SASEGT. In nucleotides, the CDR3 is TGTGCCAGCAGTGAACGGGACAGGGGGCTTCCTGGGGCCAACGTCCTGACTTTC. The encoded protein is CASSERDRGLPGANVLTF.

The J gene is TRBJ2-6, the V gene TRBV5-8; D gene ambiguous. Germline V gives CDR1 SGHTS, CDR2 YDEGEE. V lost 1 base to trimming and J lost 0 bases, with 2 bases between them. The CDR3 has 14 residues. Written as DNA, the CDR3 is TGTGCCAGCAGCTTGTACTCTGGGGCCAACGTCCTGACTTTC. This translates into CASSLYSGANVLTF. The variable domain in full, with the rest retrieved from reference TRBV5-8 and TRBJ2-6, is EAGVTQSPTHLIKTRGQQATLRCSPISGHTSVYWYQQALGLGLQFLLWYDEGEERNRGNFPPRFSGRQFPNYSSELNVNALELEDSALYLCASSLYSGANVLTFGAGSRLTVL.

The chain is built from TRBV28 and TRBJ2-7, with 11 nucleotides matching TRBD2. Trimming at V came to 7 bases and at J to 3 bases, leaving 8 bases not matched to a gene. This CDR3 spans 15 amino acids. From germline, CDR1 is MDHEN and CDR2 SYDVKM. The CDR3 sequence is CASTLGTSGNYEQYF. The CDR3 DNA sequence: TGTGCCAGCACCCTTGGGACTAGCGGAAACTACGAGCAGTACTTC.

The chain has TRBV9 and TRBJ2-5, with TRBD2 matching 9 bases. Germline values: CDR1 SGDLS, CDR2 YYNGEE. V was pared by 2 bases and J by 8 bases, with 13 bases of the junction left unmatched. The CDR3 is made up of 16 amino acids. CDR3 in DNA: TGTGCCAGCAGCGTCACAGCGGGAGGCCCCACTTATACCCAGTACTTC. Translating gives CASSVTAGGPTYTQYF.

V gene TRBV28 combines with J gene TRBJ2-5; TRBD2 agrees at 15 bases. CDR1 is MDHEN, CDR2 SYDVKM, per germline. The CDR3 runs 16 residues. The V and J ends lost 0 bases and 4 bases, in that order; junction bases with no gene match: 0. CDR3 DNA sequence: TGTGCCAGCAGTTTATGGGGACTAGCGGGAGGAGAGACCCAGTACTTC. This encodes CASSLWGLAGGETQYF.

The chain joins TRBV5-1 to TRBJ1-2; D may be TRBD1 (6 bases). Per the germline V gene, CDR1 is SGHRS and CDR2 is YFSETQ. The CDR3 is 15 amino acids. V shed 5 bases and J shed 3 bases, with 17 bases lying between them. CDR3 sequence: CASRAGAGSDYGYTF. CDR3 DNA sequence: TGCGCCAGCAGGGCAGGGGCGGGATCGGACTATGGCTACACCTTC.

This clone showed up just a few times. The chain is built from TRBV2 and TRBJ2-1; 12 positions match TRBD2. The CDR3 extends over 16 amino acids. The germline V gene encodes CDR1 SNHLY and CDR2 FYNNEI. Losses at the gene ends were 7 bases for V and 9 bases for J; bases not matched to a gene: 13. This chain's CDR3 is CASNPKSSGRAGEQFF. The DNA of the CDR3 is TGTGCCAGCAACCCAAAATCTAGCGGGAGGGCCGGTGAGCAGTTCTTC. Based on the CDR3 plus reference TRBV2 and TRBJ2-1, the full variable domain is EPEVTQTPSHQVTQMGQEVILRCVPISNHLYFYWYRQILGQKVEFLVSFYNNEISEKSEIFDDQFSVERPDGSNFTLKIRSTKLEDSAMYFCASNPKSSGRAGEQFFGPGTRLTVL.

J is TRBJ2-5 and V is TRBV6-5; either TRBD1 or TRBD2 may supply D (5 bases each). Deletions cut 7 bases from V and 2 bases from J, with 14 bases between. CDR1 is MNHEY and CDR2 is SVGAGI in the germline V gene. The CDR3 is made up of 14 amino acids. The CDR3 DNA sequence: TGTGCCAGCAACCTGGGACGGAGACAAGAGACCCAGTACTTC. This translates into CASNLGRRQETQYF.

This clone was counted once. The genes are TRBV2 and TRBJ2-7; D not resolved. Per germline, CDR1 SNHLY and CDR2 FYNNEI. V dropped 6 bases and J dropped 2 bases, with 17 bases sitting between them. The CDR3 is 15 residues long. The DNA for the CDR3 is TGTGCCAGCAGCATCCGGGCCCTAGGGCCCTACGAGCAGTACTTC. Translation gives CASSIRALGPYEQYF.

This clone was seen once. The chain links TRBV9 to TRBJ2-3; possible D gene TRBD1, 6 bases. This CDR3 contains 15 residues. Trimming stripped 3 bases from V and 1 base from J, with 12 bases between. The germline V gene has CDR1 SGDLS and CDR2 YYNGEE. CDR3 in DNA: TGTGCCAGCAGCGGAGAGGACAGTCGCACAGATACGCAGTATTTT. As protein: CASSGEDSRTDTQYF.

V gene TRBV5-5 combines with J gene TRBJ2-5; possible D gene TRBD2, 6 bases. CDR1 SGHKS and CDR2 YYEKEE come from the germline V gene (reference sequence). This CDR3 has 16 residues. V was cut by 5 bases and J by 3 bases, with 20 bases left in between. CDR3 sequence reads: CASRHPGTLKEETQYF. The CDR3 DNA reads as TGTGCCAGCAGACATCCCGGGACTCTCAAGGAAGAGACCCAGTACTTC. The full variable domain, its missing parts supplied by reference TRBV5-5 and TRBJ2-5, is DAGVTQSPTHLIKTRGQQVTLRCSPISGHKSVSWYQQVLGQGPQFIFQYYEKEERGRGNFPDRFSARQFPNYSSELNVNALLLGDSALYLCASRHPGTLKEETQYFGPGTRLLVL.

The rearrangement links TRBV5-6 to TRBJ1-2; D remains ambiguous. The CDR3 is 14 amino acids. Germline V lookup: CDR1 SGHDT, CDR2 YYEEEE. Deletions cut 4 bases from V and 5 bases from J, with 15 bases between. CDR3 sequence (DNA): TGTGCCAGCAGCCCATACGAGAGCCCTTATGGCTACACCTTC. Translation gives CASSPYESPYGYTF.

This clone was seen a single time. This chain links TRBV9 with TRBJ2-1; D is undetermined. V was clipped by 3 bases and J by 0 bases, with 10 bases between them. Per the germline V gene, CDR1 is SGDLS and CDR2 is YYNGEE. This CDR3 is 15 amino acids long. CDR3 amino acids: CASSGGGASYNEQFF. CDR3 nucleotide sequence: TGTGCCAGCAGCGGCGGCGGAGCCTCCTACAATGAGCAGTTCTTC. Using reference TRBV9 and TRBJ2-1 for the parts outside the CDR3, the full variable domain is DSGVTQTPKHLITATGQRVTLRCSPRSGDLSVYWYQQSLDQGLQFLIQYYNGEERAKGNILERFSAQQFPDLHSELNLSSLELGDSALYFCASSGGGASYNEQFFGPGTRLTVL.

This clone showed up just a few times. The chain carries TRBV2 and TRBJ1-4, with D tentatively TRBD1 (5 bases). Trimming removed 7 bases at V and 6 bases at J, with 12 bases between. CDR1 SNHLY and CDR2 FYNNEI come from the germline V gene. The CDR3 has 13 residues. CDR3 region: CASNPSGYEKLFF. The CDR3 nucleotides read TGTGCCAGCAATCCCTCAGGGTATGAAAAACTGTTTTTT.

This chain connects TRBV15 to TRBJ1-5; 7 nucleotides line up with TRBD1. Germline V gene data show CDR1 as LNHNV and CDR2 as YYDKDF (reference sequence). After removal of 4 bases from V and 6 bases from J, the junction contained 18 bases not matched to a gene. The CDR3 covers 18 residues. The CDR3 is CATSKLALRTGFSQPQHF. The CDR3 bases are TGTGCCACCAGCAAACTCGCACTACGGACAGGCTTCAGTCAGCCCCAGCATTTT.

The chain joins TRBV15 to TRBJ2-3; TRBD2 agrees at 7 bases. The germline CDR1 and CDR2 sequences are LNHNV and YYDKDF (reference sequence). The CDR3 length is 15 residues. The CDR3 region has the DNA TGTGCTTCGGGGCGGGGCGGGAGCCTCACAGATACGCAGTATTTT. Amino acids: CASGRGGSLTDTQYF.

Only a few counts were recorded for this clone. The sample holds other DNA sequences that translate to the same CDR3. The chain carries TRBV7-3 and TRBJ2-5, with D perhaps given as TRBD1 or TRBD2 (6 bases each). V was pared by 0 bases and J by 3 bases, with 8 bases between. Germline V lookup: CDR1 SGHTA, CDR2 FQGTGA. This CDR3 comprises 14 residues. CDR3 nucleotides: TGTGCCAGCAGCTTAACGGGGGGCGAAGAGACCCAGTACTTC. Protein: CASSLTGGEETQYF.

This clone was seen a single time. The chain links TRBV30 to TRBJ2-5, with TRBD2 matching over 8 bases. The CDR3 has 12 residues. The trim removed 3 bases at V and 5 bases at J, leaving 2 bases unmatched. CDR1 is GTSNPN and CDR2 is SVGIG in the germline V gene (reference sequence). CDR3 DNA: TGTGCCTGGAGAGCGGGAGTGGAGACCCAGTACTTC. Translation gives CAWRAGVETQYF.

The chain recombines TRBV28 with TRBJ1-4, with D unclear. Trimming left V 4 bases short and J 10 bases short, with 13 bases between. The CDR3 runs 13 residues. Germline V CDR1 and CDR2: MDHEN, SYDVKM. CDR3 in amino acids: CASSSGLQGKLFF. The CDR3 nucleotides read TGTGCCAGCAGTTCCGGACTGCAAGGAAAACTGTTTTTT.

This chain uses TRBV2 with TRBJ1-2, with D tentatively TRBD1 (5 bases). The V end was cut by 1 base, the J end by 8 bases, with 14 bases between. CDR1 and CDR2 (germline): SNHLY, FYNNEI. There are 14 residues in the CDR3. Here the CDR3 DNA reads TGTGCCAGCAGTGAAGGGTCCGGGGCAAGGGGCTACACCTTC. This encodes CASSEGSGARGYTF.

A few counts support this clone. The chain links TRBV4-1 to TRBJ1-4; D gene ambiguous. CDR1 is MGHRA and CDR2 is YSYEKL in the germline V gene. V lost 0 bases and J 4 bases, leaving 12 bases between the germline ends. The CDR3 has 16 amino acids. CDR3 sequence (DNA): TGCGCCAGCAGCCAAGATTTCGGGCGGGGTAATGAAAAACTGTTTTTT. Protein: CASSQDFGRGNEKLFF.

This chain uses TRBV7-8 with TRBJ1-1; tentatively, D is TRBD1 (5 bases). This CDR3 is built from 14 residues. Between the trimmed V and J ends, which lost 5 bases and 5 bases, there was a span of 15 bases. Germline loops: CDR1 SGHVS, CDR2 FQNEAQ. CDR3 nucleotides: TGTGCCAGCAGCCACGCCAGGGCCGGGACTGAAGCTTTCTTT. Translated, it gives CASSHARAGTEAFF. The whole variable domain, filled in from reference TRBV7-8 and TRBJ1-1, reads GAGVSQSPRYKVAKRGQDVALRCDPISGHVSLFWYQQALGQGPEFLTYFQNEAQLDKSGLPSDRFFAERPEGSVSTLKIQRTQQEDSAVYLCASSHARAGTEAFFGQGTRLTVV.

The chain combines TRBV7-2 with TRBJ2-7, with D possibly TRBD2 on 6 matching bases. This CDR3 spans 15 amino acids. Germline V gives CDR1 SGHTA, CDR2 FQGNSA. V lost 1 base and J 3 bases, leaving 13 bases between the germline ends. The CDR3 bases are TGTGCCAGCAGCTTAGGGGGCGGGACTCACTACGAGCAGTACTTC. It encodes CASSLGGGTHYEQYF.